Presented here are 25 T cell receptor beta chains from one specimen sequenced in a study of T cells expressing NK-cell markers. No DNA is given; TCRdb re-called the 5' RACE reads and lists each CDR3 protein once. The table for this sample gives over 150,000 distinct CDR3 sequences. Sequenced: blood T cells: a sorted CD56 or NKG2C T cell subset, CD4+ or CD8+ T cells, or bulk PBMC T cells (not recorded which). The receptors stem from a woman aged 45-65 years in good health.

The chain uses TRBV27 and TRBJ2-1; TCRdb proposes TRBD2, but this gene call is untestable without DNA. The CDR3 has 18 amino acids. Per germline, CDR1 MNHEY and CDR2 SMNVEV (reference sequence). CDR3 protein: CASSWGLAGERSYNEQFF.

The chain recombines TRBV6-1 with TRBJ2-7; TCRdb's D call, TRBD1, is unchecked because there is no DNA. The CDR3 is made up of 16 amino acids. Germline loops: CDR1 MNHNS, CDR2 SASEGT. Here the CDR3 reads CASSETRGRGKHEQYF.

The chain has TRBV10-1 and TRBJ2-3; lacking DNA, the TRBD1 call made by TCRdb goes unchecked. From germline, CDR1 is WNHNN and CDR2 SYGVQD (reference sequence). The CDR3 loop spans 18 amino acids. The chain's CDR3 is CASSDAGQGRIRTDTQYF.

The CDR3 loop is CASSPGYKQPKNIQYF. The rearrangement links TRBV18 to TRBJ2-4. The CDR3 covers 16 residues. Germline V CDR1 and CDR2: KGHSH, LQKENI.

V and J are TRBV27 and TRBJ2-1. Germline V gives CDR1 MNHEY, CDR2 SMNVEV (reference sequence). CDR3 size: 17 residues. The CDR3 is CASSLSWVTLSYNEQFF.

This CDR3 is CSARGTSGSWATDTQYF. This chain joins TRBV20-1 and TRBJ2-3; TCRdb indicates TRBD2, and absent DNA this call remains unverified. The length of the CDR3 is 17 residues. The V gene's germline CDR1 is DFQATT and CDR2 SNEGSKA (reference sequence).

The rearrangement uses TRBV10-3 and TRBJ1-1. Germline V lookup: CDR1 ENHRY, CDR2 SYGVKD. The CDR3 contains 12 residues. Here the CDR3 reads CAIGEWDTEAFF.

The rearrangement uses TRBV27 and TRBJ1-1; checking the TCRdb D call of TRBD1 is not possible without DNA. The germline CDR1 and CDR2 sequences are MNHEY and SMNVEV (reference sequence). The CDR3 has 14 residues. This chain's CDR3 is CASRSGTEGTEAFF.

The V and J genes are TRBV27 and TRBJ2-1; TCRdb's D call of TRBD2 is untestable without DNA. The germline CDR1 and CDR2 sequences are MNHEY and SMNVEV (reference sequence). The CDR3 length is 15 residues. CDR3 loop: CASSLGGYKYNEQFF.

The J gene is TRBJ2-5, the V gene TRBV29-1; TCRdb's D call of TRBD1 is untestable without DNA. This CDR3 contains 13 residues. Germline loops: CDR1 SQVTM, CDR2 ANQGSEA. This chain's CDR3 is CSARERGRETQYF.

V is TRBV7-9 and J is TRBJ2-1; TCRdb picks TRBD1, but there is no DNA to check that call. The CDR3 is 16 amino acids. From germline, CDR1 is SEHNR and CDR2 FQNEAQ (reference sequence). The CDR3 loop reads CASSLSGGGRYNEQFF.

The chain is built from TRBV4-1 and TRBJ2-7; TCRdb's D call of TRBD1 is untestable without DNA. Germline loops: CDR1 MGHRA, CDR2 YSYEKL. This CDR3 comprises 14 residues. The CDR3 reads CASSQVRVGDEQYF.

CDR3 protein: CASRPRQSRDTEAFF. The chain employs TRBV28 and TRBJ1-1. This CDR3 is built from 15 residues. Germline V CDR1 and CDR2: MDHEN, SYDVKM.

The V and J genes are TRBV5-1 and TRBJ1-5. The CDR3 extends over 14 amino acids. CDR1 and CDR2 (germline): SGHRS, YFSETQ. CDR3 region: CASSWGWDNQPQHF.

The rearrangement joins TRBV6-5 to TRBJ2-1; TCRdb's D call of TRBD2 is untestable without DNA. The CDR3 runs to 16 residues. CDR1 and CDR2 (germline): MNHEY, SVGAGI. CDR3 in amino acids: CASSYLPGLAGVEQFF.

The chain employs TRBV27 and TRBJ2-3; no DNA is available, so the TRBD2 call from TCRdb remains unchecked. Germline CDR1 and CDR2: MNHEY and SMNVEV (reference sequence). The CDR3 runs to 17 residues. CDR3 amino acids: CASSLYGGAGLTDTQYF.

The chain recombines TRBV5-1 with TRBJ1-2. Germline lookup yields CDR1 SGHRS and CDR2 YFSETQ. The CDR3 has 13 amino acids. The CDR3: CASSLGLFNGYTF.

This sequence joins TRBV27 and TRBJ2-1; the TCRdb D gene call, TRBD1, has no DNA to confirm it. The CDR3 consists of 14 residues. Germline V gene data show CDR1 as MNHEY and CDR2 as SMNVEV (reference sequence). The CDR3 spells CASVTGENYNEQFF.

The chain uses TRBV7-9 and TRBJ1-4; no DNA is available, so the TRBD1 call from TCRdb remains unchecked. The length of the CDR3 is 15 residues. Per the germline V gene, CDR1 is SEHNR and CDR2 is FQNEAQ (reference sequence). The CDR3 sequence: CASSFTGATNEKLFF.

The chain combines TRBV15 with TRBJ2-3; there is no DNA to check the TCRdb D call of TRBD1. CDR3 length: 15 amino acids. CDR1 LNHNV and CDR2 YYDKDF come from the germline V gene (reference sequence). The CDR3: CATSRATGREDTQYF.

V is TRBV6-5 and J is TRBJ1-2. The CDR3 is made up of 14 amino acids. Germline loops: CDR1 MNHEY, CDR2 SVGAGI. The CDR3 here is CASSPTGANYGYTF.

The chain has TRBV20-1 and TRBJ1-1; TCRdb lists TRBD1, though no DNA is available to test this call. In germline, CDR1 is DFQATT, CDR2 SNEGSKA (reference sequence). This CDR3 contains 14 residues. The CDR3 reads CSAREPREVAEAFF.

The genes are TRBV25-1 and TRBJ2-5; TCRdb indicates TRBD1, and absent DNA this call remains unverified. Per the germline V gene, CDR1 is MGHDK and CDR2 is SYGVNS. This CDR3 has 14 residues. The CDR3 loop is CASSPPGRGETQYF.

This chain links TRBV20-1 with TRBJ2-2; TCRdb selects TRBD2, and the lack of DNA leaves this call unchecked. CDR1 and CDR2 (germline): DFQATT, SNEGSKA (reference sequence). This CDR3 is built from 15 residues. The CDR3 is CSARGLATKEGELFF.

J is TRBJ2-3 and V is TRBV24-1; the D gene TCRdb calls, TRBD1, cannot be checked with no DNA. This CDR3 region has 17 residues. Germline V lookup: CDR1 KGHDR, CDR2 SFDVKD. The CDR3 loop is CATSDRGQPLGTDTQYF.